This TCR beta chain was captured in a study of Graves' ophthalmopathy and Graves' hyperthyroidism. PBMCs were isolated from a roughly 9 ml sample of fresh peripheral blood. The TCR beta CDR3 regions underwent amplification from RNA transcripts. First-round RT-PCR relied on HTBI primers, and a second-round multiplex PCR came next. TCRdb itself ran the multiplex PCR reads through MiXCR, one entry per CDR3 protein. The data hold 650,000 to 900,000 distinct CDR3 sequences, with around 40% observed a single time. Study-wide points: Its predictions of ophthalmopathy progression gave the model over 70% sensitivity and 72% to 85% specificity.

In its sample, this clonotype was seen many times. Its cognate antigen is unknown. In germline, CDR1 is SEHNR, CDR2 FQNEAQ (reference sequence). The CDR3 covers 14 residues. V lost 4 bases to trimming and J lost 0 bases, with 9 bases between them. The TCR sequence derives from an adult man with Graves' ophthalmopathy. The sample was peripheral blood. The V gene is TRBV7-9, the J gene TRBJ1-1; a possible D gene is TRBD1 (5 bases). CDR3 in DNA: TGTGCCAGCAGCTCAGAGACAGTGAACACTGAAGCTTTCTTT. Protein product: CASSSETVNTEAFF. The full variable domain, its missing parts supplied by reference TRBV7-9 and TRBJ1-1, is DTGVSQNPRHKITKRGQNVTFRCDPISEHNRLYWYRQTLGQGPEFLTYFQNEAQLEKSRLLSDRFSAERPKGSFSTLEIQRTEQGDSAMYLCASSSETVNTEAFFGQGTRLTVV.